The 30 T cell receptor beta chains below were found in one sample sequenced in a study of Ad26.COV2.S vaccination and SARS-CoV-2 variants. Measured with immunoSEQ multiplex PCR; TCRdb has only the in-frame clones, and not every one. The sample records fewer than 400,000 clones, about 88% being singletons. Described treatment: around 19 received Ad26.COV2.S at low or high dose, single or two shots; about 5 received placebo; per-sample allocation not given. Repertoires come from day 63 after the first vaccine or placebo injection. The material was peripheral blood, obtained in a trial of Ad26.COV2.S vaccine versus placebo. The receptors derive from a person aged 18-60 years who received the Ad26.COV2.S COVID-19 vaccine or a placebo.

The chain has TRBV19 and TRBJ1-2; 7 positions match TRBD1. J gave up 3 bases and V 7 bases, and 8 bases lay outside the gene matches. From germline, CDR1 is LNHDA and CDR2 SQIVND (reference sequence). CDR3 length: 14 residues. The CDR3 DNA reads TGTGCCAGTATCCCGGGCAGGGGGTACTATGGCTACACCTTC. Translation: CASIPGRGYYGYTF. The complete variable domain, with remaining parts taken from reference TRBV19 and TRBJ1-2, reads DGGITQSPKYLFRKEGQNVTLSCEQNLNHDAMYWYRQDPGQGLRLIYYSQIVNDFQKGDIAEGYSVSREKKESFPLTVTSAQKNPTAFYLCASIPGRGYYGYTFGSGTRLTVV.

The rearrangement joins TRBV5-8 to TRBJ2-7; D is possibly TRBD2 (5 bases). V lost 7 bases and J 2 bases, leaving 16 bases between the germline ends. Germline CDR1 reads SGHTS; CDR2 reads YDEGEE. The CDR3 consists of 14 residues. The CDR3 DNA sequence: TGTGCCAGCGGGCCTCGGGTCGGGACCTACGAGCAGTACTTC. Protein product: CASGPRVGTYEQYF.

The V and J genes are TRBV10-3 and TRBJ1-2; D is undetermined. The length of the CDR3 is 14 residues. Germline V gene lookup returns CDR1 ENHRY and CDR2 SYGVKD. Trimming took off 4 bases at V and 6 bases at J, with 15 bases between the two ends. The CDR3 reads CAISVGGRDDGYTF. The CDR3 region has the DNA TGTGCCATCAGTGTAGGTGGCCGAGATGATGGCTACACCTTC.

The rearrangement links TRBV7-2 to TRBJ2-7; either TRBD1 or TRBD2 may supply D (5 bases each). The CDR3 is made up of 15 amino acids. The V end lost 4 bases, the J end lost 2 bases, and 15 bases lay between the germline ends. Germline V gene data show CDR1 as SGHTA and CDR2 as FQGNSA. The CDR3 loop is CASSYRRDGAYEQYF. The CDR3 DNA sequence: TGTGCCAGCAGCTATCGCCGGGACGGAGCCTACGAGCAGTACTTC.

In regard to this clone: The sample has other DNA sequences that encode this CDR3 too. This chain links TRBV24-1 with TRBJ2-3; D ambiguous. Per the germline V gene, CDR1 is KGHDR and CDR2 is SFDVKD. The germline V and J ends were trimmed by 5 bases and 4 bases, with 3 bases remaining between them. CDR3 length: 11 residues. CDR3 nucleotides: TGTGCCACCAGTGTTGCAGATACGCAGTATTTT. It translates to CATSVADTQYF.

Points on this clone: The junction shows a germline mismatch at one end, possibly a read error. This chain connects TRBV10-1 to TRBJ2-2; 9 bases align to TRBD2. Germline V gives CDR1 WNHNN, CDR2 SYGVQD (reference sequence). This CDR3 is built from 15 residues. CDR3 nucleotide sequence: TGCGCCAGCAGTGAGCTAGCGGGGAACGCCGGGGAGCTGTTTTTT. This translates into CASSELAGNAGELFF.

The V call is TRBV19, the J call TRBJ2-7; the match to TRBD1 covers 11 bases. The germline CDR1 and CDR2 sequences are LNHDA and SQIVND (reference sequence). This CDR3 is 16 amino acids long. The trim removed 3 bases at V and 1 base at J, leaving 5 bases unmatched. The CDR3 DNA sequence: TGTGCCAGTAGTATCCGGACAGGGGGCGCGTCCTACGAGCAGTACTTC. Residues: CASSIRTGGASYEQYF.

This clone was seen a few times. V and J are TRBV12-3 or TRBV12-4 and TRBJ2-2, with D hard to call. V was clipped by 5 bases and J by 7 bases, with 8 bases between them. The CDR3 spans 12 residues. This CDR3 is CASSRPVGELFF. Here the CDR3 DNA reads TGTGCCAGCAGTCGCCCGGTCGGGGAGCTGTTTTTT.

The gene calls are TRBV7-9 and TRBJ2-3; 11 nucleotides match TRBD2. Germline lookup yields CDR1 SEHNR and CDR2 FQNEAQ (reference sequence). CDR3 size: 15 residues. The V gene end was trimmed by 5 bases and the J gene end by 0 bases; junction bases not matched to a gene: 1. The CDR3 protein is CASSRLAGSTDTQYF. In DNA form, the CDR3 reads TGTGCCAGCAGCCGACTAGCGGGGAGCACAGATACGCAGTATTTT.

This clone has more than one count but fewer than ten. The rearrangement joins TRBV6-4 to TRBJ1-6, with a weak D call TRBD1 (6 bases). The germline V gene has CDR1 MRHNA and CDR2 SNTAGT. There are 13 residues in the CDR3. Trimming shortened V by 7 bases and J by 7 bases, and 11 bases separated the two germline ends. For the CDR3, the DNA is TGTGCCAGCATAGGACAGACAAATTCACCCCTCCACTTT. Translated: CASIGQTNSPLHF.

This clone was recorded once. The J gene is TRBJ1-2, the V gene TRBV6-5; 8 bases are shared with TRBD1. This CDR3 comprises 15 residues. The germline V gene encodes CDR1 MNHEY and CDR2 SVGAGI. V shed 6 bases, J shed 5 bases, and the junction held 11 bases outside the gene matches. The CDR3 loop is CASRTTGTGVYGYTF. CDR3 nucleotide sequence: TGTGCCAGCAGAACAACCGGGACAGGTGTATATGGCTACACCTTC.

The rearrangement uses TRBV2 and TRBJ2-5; 8 nucleotides align to TRBD2. Germline V CDR1 and CDR2: SNHLY, FYNNEI. V shed 4 bases and J 2 bases; nucleotides not matched to a gene: 6. This CDR3 spans 15 amino acids. CDR3 coding DNA: TGTGCCAGCAGTGCCGGGGGGGCGAATCAAGAGACCCAGTACTTC. Residues: CASSAGGANQETQYF. Using reference TRBV2 and TRBJ2-5 for the parts outside the CDR3, the full variable domain is EPEVTQTPSHQVTQMGQEVILRCVPISNHLYFYWYRQILGQKVEFLVSFYNNEISEKSEIFDDQFSVERPDGSNFTLKIRSTKLEDSAMYFCASSAGGANQETQYFGPGTRLLVL.

V and J are TRBV2 and TRBJ1-2; D call uncertain. The V gene lost 7 bases and the J gene lost 10 bases, with 25 bases spanning the gap. CDR3 length: 15 amino acids. Germline V gives CDR1 SNHLY, CDR2 FYNNEI. The CDR3 nucleotides read TGTGCCAGCAAACCCGCCGGGAGGAATTATGGCGACTACACCTTC. It specifies CASKPAGRNYGDYTF.

The CDR3 is CASSTGRGYEQYF. CDR3 in DNA: TGTGCCAGCAGTACGGGACGGGGCTACGAGCAGTACTTC. This chain connects TRBV2 to TRBJ2-7; perhaps D is TRBD1 or TRBD2 (5 bases each). CDR1 SNHLY and CDR2 FYNNEI come from the germline V gene. CDR3 length: 13 residues. V gave up 5 bases and J gave up 3 bases, with 11 bases separating them.

The chain has TRBV5-1 and TRBJ2-5; D might be TRBD1 or TRBD2, each matching 5 bases. The CDR3 has 14 amino acids. CDR1 is SGHRS, CDR2 YFSETQ, per germline. Between the trimmed V and J ends, which lost 3 bases and 5 bases, there was a span of 14 bases. The CDR3 loop is CASSSGLLRETQYF. Written as DNA, the CDR3 is TGCGCCAGCAGCTCGGGGCTCCTTAGGGAGACCCAGTACTTC. Complete variable domain (other parts from reference TRBV5-1 and TRBJ2-5): KAGVTQTPRYLIKTRGQQVTLSCSPISGHRSVSWYQQTPGQGLQFLFEYFSETQRNKGNFPGRFSGRQFSNSRSEMNVSTLELGDSALYLCASSSGLLRETQYFGPGTRLLVL.

On this clone: The identical CDR3 is also encoded by other nucleotide sequences in the sample. For the CDR3, the DNA is TGTGCCAGCAGCGTAGGTGGGGCAAGCTCCTACAATGAGCAGTTCTTC. Residues: CASSVGGASSYNEQFF. The chain combines TRBV9 with TRBJ2-1, with a possible D match to TRBD1 (5 bases). Between the trimmed V and J ends, which lost 0 bases and 0 bases, there was a span of 10 bases. Germline-derived CDR1 and CDR2 are SGDLS and YYNGEE. The CDR3 runs to 16 residues.

This clone appeared once. The V gene is TRBV6-6, the J gene TRBJ1-1; D remains ambiguous. Germline loops: CDR1 MNHNY, CDR2 SVGAGI (reference sequence). The CDR3 has 17 residues. V was pared by 5 bases and J by 5 bases, with 24 bases between. CDR3 DNA sequence: TGTGCCAGCAGTCCGACCGGTTTTTTTATGAACCCGACTGAAGCTTTCTTT. As protein: CASSPTGFFMNPTEAFF.

The V gene is TRBV6-5, the J gene TRBJ1-2, with a tentative D call TRBD1 (5 bases). The CDR3 length is 13 residues. Trimming shortened V by 4 bases and J by 4 bases, and 10 bases separated the two germline ends. The germline gives CDR1 MNHEY, CDR2 SVGAGI. The CDR3 nucleotides are TGTGCCAGCAGTTCCGGGGGACTCTATGGCTACACCTTC. Translating it yields CASSSGGLYGYTF.

In regard to this clone: This same CDR3 is encoded by further DNA sequences in the sample. The V gene is TRBV5-4, the J gene TRBJ1-3; possibly TRBD1 for D (5 bases). With 1 base removed from V and 2 bases from J, the gap between germline ends came to 7 bases. Germline values: CDR1 SGHNT, CDR2 YYREEE (reference sequence). This CDR3 spans 14 amino acids. CDR3 sequence (DNA): TGTGCCAGCAGCTTGCAGGGTCCTGGAAACACCATATATTTT. Its protein product is CASSLQGPGNTIYF.

The rearrangement joins TRBV11-2 to TRBJ2-2; D possibly corresponds to TRBD2 (6 bases). Deletions cut 5 bases from V and 7 bases from J, with 26 bases between. This CDR3 has 18 amino acids. Germline V gene data show CDR1 as SGHAT and CDR2 as FQNNGV. The CDR3 sequence is CASSPHPTARSGGGELFF. The CDR3 DNA sequence: TGTGCCAGCAGCCCACACCCCACGGCCCGATCCGGGGGCGGGGAGCTGTTTTTT.

The chain uses TRBV30 and TRBJ2-4; the D gene could be TRBD1 or TRBD2 (5 bases each). Trimming removed 5 bases from V and 3 bases from J, with 14 bases in between. Looked up from germline, CDR1 is GTSNPN and CDR2 is SVGIG (reference sequence). The CDR3 runs 14 residues. CDR3 amino acids: CAWGAPEVKNIQYF. For the CDR3, the DNA is TGTGCCTGGGGGGCCCCGGAGGTCAAAAACATTCAGTACTTC. Full variable domain (remainder filled in from reference TRBV30 and TRBJ2-4): SQTIHQWPATLVQPVGSPLSLECTVEGTSNPNLYWYRQAAGRGLQLLFYSVGIGQISSEVPQNLSASRPQDRQFILSSKKLLLSDSGFYLCAWGAPEVKNIQYFGAGTRLSVL.

The sample holds many counts of this clone. V is TRBV10-1 and J is TRBJ2-7, with no clear D. The CDR3 is made up of 16 amino acids. V was trimmed by 0 bases and J by 2 bases, leaving 14 bases between them. Germline CDR1 and CDR2: WNHNN and SYGVQD (reference sequence). For the CDR3, the DNA is TGCGCCAGCAGTGAGTCGAATTCGGGCTACCCCTACGAGCAGTACTTC. Protein product: CASSESNSGYPYEQYF.

The chain links TRBV4-1 to TRBJ2-3; D is uncertain. Germline lookup yields CDR1 MGHRA and CDR2 YSYEKL. V lost 3 bases to trimming and J lost 4 bases, with 14 bases between them. This CDR3 has 15 amino acids. The CDR3 region has the DNA TGCGCCAGCAGCCAGTACGCGAACGACGCAGATACGCAGTATTTT. It codes for CASSQYANDADTQYF.

The V gene is TRBV10-3, the J gene TRBJ2-7, with D unresolved. The CDR3 runs to 13 residues. Germline V gene data show CDR1 as ENHRY and CDR2 as SYGVKD. Trimming removed 3 bases at V and 3 bases at J, with 9 bases between. The CDR3 region has the DNA TGTGCCATCAGTGACTTGGAGTTCTACGAGCAGTACTTC. It is translated as CAISDLEFYEQYF.

This chain joins TRBV19 and TRBJ1-1, with TRBD1 matching 8 bases. CDR3 length: 15 residues. Trimming cost V 10 bases and J 2 bases; bases outside gene matches: 12. Germline lookup yields CDR1 LNHDA and CDR2 SQIVND (reference sequence). The CDR3 here is CATIRTGIFNTEAFF. CDR3 nucleotide sequence: TGTGCCACCATTCGGACAGGGATCTTTAACACTGAAGCTTTCTTT.

This chain connects TRBV20-1 to TRBJ1-1, with D uncertain. CDR1 DFQATT and CDR2 SNEGSKA come from the germline V gene (reference sequence). Deletions cut 8 bases from V and 7 bases from J, with 14 bases between. The CDR3 has 11 amino acids. The CDR3: CSLLREGEAFF. The CDR3 DNA sequence: TGCAGTCTCCTAAGGGAGGGTGAAGCTTTCTTT.

The genes are TRBV6-5 and TRBJ2-1; 9 nucleotides match TRBD1. The CDR3 consists of 15 residues. V shed 11 bases, J shed 4 bases, and the junction held 12 bases outside the gene matches. Germline V lookup: CDR1 MNHEY, CDR2 SVGAGI. The CDR3 region has the DNA TGTGCCGGCTCACTGGGGGACAGGGCGTACAATGAGCAGTTCTTC. Protein: CAGSLGDRAYNEQFF.

This clone appeared a few times. The rearrangement links TRBV24-1 to TRBJ2-1, with 10 bases that match TRBD1. The CDR3 runs to 14 residues. V lost 8 bases and J lost 8; bases outside the gene matches: 8. Looked up from germline, CDR1 is KGHDR and CDR2 is SFDVKD. The CDR3 region is CATMGDRGTDEQFF. CDR3 nucleotides: TGTGCCACCATGGGGGACAGGGGAACCGATGAGCAGTTCTTC.

This rearrangement joins TRBV5-1 to TRBJ1-6; 10 bases map to TRBD1. Germline CDR1 is SGHRS and CDR2 is YFSETQ. The CDR3 length is 14 residues. V was clipped by 7 bases and J by 10 bases; unmatched bases: 8. DNA for the CDR3: TGCGCCAGCCGGACCGGGACAGGGGACTCACCCCTCCACTTT. This translates into CASRTGTGDSPLHF.

This chain connects TRBV5-1 to TRBJ1-1; tentative D call: TRBD1 (5 bases). The CDR3 loop spans 16 amino acids. Trimming took off 4 bases at V and 0 bases at J, with 16 bases between the two ends. Germline-derived CDR1 and CDR2 are SGHRS and YFSETQ. The CDR3 is CASSPGTRLMNTEAFF. Here the CDR3 DNA reads TGCGCCAGCAGCCCAGGGACCCGACTGATGAACACTGAAGCTTTCTTT.